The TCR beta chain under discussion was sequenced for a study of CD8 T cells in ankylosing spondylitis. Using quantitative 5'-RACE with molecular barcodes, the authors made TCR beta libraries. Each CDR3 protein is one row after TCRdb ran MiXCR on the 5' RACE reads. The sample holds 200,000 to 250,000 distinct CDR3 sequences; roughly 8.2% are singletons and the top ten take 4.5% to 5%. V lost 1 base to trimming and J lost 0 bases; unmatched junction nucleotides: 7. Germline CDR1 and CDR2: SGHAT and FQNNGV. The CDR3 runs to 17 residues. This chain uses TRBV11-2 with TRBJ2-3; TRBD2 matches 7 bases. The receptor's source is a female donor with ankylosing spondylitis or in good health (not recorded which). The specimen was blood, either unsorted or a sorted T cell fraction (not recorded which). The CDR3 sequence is CASSLGPLALSTDTQYF. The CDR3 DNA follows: TGTGCCAGCAGCTTAGGTCCACTAGCGCTTAGCACAGATACGCAGTATTTT. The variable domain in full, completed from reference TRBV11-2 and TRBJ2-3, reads EAGVAQSPRYKIIEKRQSVAFWCNPISGHATLYWYQQILGQGPKLLIQFQNNGVVDDSQLPKDRFSAERLKGVDSTLKIQPAKLEDSAVYLCASSLGPLALSTDTQYFGPGTRLTVL.